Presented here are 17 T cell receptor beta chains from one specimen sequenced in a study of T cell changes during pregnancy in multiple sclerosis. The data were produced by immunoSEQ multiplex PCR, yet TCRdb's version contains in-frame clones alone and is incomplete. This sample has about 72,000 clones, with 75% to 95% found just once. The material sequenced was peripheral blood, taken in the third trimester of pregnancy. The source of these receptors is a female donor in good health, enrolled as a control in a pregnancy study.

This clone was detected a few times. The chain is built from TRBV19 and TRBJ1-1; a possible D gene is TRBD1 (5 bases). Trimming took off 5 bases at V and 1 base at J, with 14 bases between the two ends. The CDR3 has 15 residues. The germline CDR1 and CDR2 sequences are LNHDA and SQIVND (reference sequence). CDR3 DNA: TGTGCCAGTAGTTACCCAGGGAAGGGGAACACTGAAGCTTTCTTT. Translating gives CASSYPGKGNTEAFF.

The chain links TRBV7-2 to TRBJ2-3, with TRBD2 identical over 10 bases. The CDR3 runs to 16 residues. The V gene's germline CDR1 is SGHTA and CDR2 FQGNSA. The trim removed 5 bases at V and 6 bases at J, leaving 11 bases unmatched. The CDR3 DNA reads TGTGCCAGCAGCCCACAAGCGGGAGGGTCTGGGGATACGCAGTATTTT. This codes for CASSPQAGGSGDTQYF.

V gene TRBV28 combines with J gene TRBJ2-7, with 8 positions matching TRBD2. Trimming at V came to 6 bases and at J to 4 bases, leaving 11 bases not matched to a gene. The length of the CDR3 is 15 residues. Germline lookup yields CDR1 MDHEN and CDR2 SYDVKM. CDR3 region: CASRGLAGTGYEQYF. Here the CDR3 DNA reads TGTGCCAGCAGGGGGTTAGCGGGAACCGGATACGAGCAGTACTTC.

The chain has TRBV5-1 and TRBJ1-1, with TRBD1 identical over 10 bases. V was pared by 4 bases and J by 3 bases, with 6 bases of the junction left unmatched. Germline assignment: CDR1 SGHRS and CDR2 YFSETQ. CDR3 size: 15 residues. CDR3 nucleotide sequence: TGCGCCAGCAGCACGACAGGGGGCGTCGACACTGAAGCTTTCTTT. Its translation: CASSTTGGVDTEAFF.

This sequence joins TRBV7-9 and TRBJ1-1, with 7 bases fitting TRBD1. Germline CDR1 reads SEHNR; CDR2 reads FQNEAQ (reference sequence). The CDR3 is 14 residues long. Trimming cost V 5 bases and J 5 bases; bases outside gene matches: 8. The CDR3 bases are TGTGCCAGCAGCCTCTTGAGGGGGCGGACTGAAGCTTTCTTT. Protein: CASSLLRGRTEAFF. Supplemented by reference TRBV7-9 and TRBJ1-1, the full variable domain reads DTGVSQNPRHKITKRGQNVTFRCDPISEHNRLYWYRQTLGQGPEFLTYFQNEAQLEKSRLLSDRFSAERPKGSFSTLEIQRTEQGDSAMYLCASSLLRGRTEAFFGQGTRLTVV.

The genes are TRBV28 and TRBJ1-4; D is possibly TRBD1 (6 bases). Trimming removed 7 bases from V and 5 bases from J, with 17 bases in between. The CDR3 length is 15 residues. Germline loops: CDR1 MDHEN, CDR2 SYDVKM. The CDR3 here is CASNVGGAPNEKLFF. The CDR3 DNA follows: TGTGCCAGCAATGTTGGGGGGGCGCCAAATGAAAAACTGTTTTTT.

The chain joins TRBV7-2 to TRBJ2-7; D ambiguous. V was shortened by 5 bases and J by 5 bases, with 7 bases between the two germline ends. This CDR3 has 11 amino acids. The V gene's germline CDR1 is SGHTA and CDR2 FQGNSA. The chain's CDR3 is CASSNPNEQYF. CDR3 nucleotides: TGTGCCAGCAGCAATCCCAACGAGCAGTACTTC.

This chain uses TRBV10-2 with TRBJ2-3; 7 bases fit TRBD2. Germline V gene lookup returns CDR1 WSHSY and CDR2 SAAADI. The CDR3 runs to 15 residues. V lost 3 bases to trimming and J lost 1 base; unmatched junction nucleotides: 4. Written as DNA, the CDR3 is TGCGCCAGCAGTGATCGTCTAGCGGGCACAGATACGCAGTATTTT. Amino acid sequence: CASSDRLAGTDTQYF.

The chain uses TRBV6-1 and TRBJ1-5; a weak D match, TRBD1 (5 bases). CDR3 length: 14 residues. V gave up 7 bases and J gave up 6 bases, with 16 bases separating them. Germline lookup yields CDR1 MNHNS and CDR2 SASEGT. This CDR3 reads CASKTGVGSQPQHF. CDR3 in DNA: TGTGCCAGCAAGACGGGGGTCGGGAGTCAGCCCCAGCATTTT.

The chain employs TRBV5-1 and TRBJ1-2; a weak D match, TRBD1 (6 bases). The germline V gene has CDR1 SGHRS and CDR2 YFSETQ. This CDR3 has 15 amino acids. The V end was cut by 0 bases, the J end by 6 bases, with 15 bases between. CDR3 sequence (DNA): TGCGCCAGCAGCTTGGCCGGGAGGGGGTATGATGGCTACACCTTC. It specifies CASSLAGRGYDGYTF.

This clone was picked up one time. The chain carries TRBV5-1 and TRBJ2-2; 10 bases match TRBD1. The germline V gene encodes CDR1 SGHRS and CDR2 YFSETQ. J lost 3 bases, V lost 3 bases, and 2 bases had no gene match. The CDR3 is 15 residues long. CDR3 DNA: TGCGCCAGCAGCTCTGGACAGGGGGACACCGGGGAGCTGTTTTTT. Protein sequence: CASSSGQGDTGELFF.

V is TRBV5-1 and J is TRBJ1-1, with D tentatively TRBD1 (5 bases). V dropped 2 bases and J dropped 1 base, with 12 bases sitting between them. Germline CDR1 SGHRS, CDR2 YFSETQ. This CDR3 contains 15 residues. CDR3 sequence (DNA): TGCGCCAGCAGCTTAGGAGGGGTGAAGAACACTGAAGCTTTCTTT. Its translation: CASSLGGVKNTEAFF.

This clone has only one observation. CDR3: CASSLGSGGLQETQYF. In nucleotides, the CDR3 is TGCGCCAGCAGCTTGGGGTCCGGGGGGCTTCAAGAGACCCAGTACTTC. V is TRBV5-1 and J is TRBJ2-5, with D maybe TRBD2 (7 bases). The germline V gene has CDR1 SGHRS and CDR2 YFSETQ. Trimming left V 0 bases short and J 2 bases short, with 14 bases between. The CDR3 extends over 16 amino acids.

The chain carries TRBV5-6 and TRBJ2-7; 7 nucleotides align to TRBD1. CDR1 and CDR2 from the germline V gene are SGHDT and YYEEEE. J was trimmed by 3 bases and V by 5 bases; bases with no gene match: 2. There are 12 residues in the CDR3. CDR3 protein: CASRRDSYEQYF. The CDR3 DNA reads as TGTGCCAGCAGAAGGGACAGCTACGAGCAGTACTTC.

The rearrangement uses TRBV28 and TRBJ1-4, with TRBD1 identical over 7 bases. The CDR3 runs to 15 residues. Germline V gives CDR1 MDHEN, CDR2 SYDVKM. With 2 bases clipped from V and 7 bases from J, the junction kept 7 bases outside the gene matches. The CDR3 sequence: CASSLRRGLGEKLFF. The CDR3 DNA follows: TGTGCCAGCAGTTTAAGGAGGGGGCTAGGTGAAAAACTGTTTTTT.

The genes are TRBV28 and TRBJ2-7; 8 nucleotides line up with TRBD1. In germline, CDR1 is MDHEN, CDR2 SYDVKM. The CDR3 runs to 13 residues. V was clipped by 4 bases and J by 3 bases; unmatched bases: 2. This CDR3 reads CASSWTGLYEQYF. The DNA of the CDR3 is TGTGCCAGCAGTTGGACAGGGCTCTACGAGCAGTACTTC.

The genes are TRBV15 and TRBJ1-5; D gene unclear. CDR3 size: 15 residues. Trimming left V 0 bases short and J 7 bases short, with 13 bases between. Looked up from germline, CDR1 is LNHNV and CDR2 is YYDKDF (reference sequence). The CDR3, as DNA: TGTGCCACCAGCAGAGATCGGGTGTCGTCACAGCCCCAGCATTTT. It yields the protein CATSRDRVSSQPQHF.